The 30 T cell receptor beta chains in this list originate from one sample, sequenced in a study of shared clonotypes between healthy human individuals. Sequencing was performed with immunoSEQ multiplex PCR; in TCRdb, only in-frame clones are kept and a portion is missing. The sample includes 660,000 or so clones, 95% to 97% of them seen just once. Terminally differentiated effector memory CD45RA+ cells were excluded by CCR7 positive selection of CD45RO-negative cells. Sequences were obtained from naive CD8+ T cells sorted from blood. These receptors were collected from a woman between 25 and 40 years old in good health.

This sequence joins TRBV27 and TRBJ2-7; no reliable D call. Germline values: CDR1 MNHEY, CDR2 SMNVEV (reference sequence). This CDR3 comprises 14 residues. Trimming cost V 2 bases and J 6 bases, with 14 bases left between them. The CDR3 loop reads CASSLNPLSGEQYF. CDR3 bases: TGTGCCAGCAGTTTAAACCCACTATCGGGCGAGCAGTACTTC.

This clone was detected only once. J is TRBJ2-7 and V is TRBV2; TRBD1 is a possible D gene (5 bases). The CDR3 extends over 12 amino acids. CDR1 and CDR2 from the germline V gene are SNHLY and FYNNEI. The V end was cut by 3 bases, the J end by 6 bases, with 9 bases between. The CDR3 DNA sequence: TGTGCCAGCAGTGAGGACATGTCCGAGCAGTACTTC. It is translated as CASSEDMSEQYF.

For the CDR3, the DNA is TGTGCCAGCCTATATGGGACAGGGTACGAGCAGTACTTC. Translated, it gives CASLYGTGYEQYF. The chain recombines TRBV27 with TRBJ2-7; 9 bases agree with TRBD1. Trimming at V came to 8 bases and at J to 4 bases, leaving 6 bases not matched to a gene. Germline V CDR1 and CDR2: MNHEY, SMNVEV (reference sequence). The CDR3 consists of 13 residues.

V gene TRBV7-6 combines with J gene TRBJ2-1, with D perhaps TRBD2 (6 bases). V was clipped by 1 base and J by 6 bases, with 10 bases between them. Germline V gene data show CDR1 as SGHVS and CDR2 as FNYEAQ. CDR3 length: 14 residues. The CDR3 region has the DNA TGTGCCAGCAGCTTAGGGGGACTCATCAATGAGCAGTTCTTC. The encoded protein is CASSLGGLINEQFF. Drawing the rest from reference TRBV7-6 and TRBJ2-1, the complete variable domain is GAGVSQSPRYKVTKRGQDVALRCDPISGHVSLYWYRQALGQGPEFLTYFNYEAQQDKSGLPNDRFSAERPEGSISTLTIQRTEQRDSAMYRCASSLGGLINEQFFGPGTRLTVL.

CDR3 protein: CASITGQGANEQYF. Here the CDR3 DNA reads TGTGCCAGTATTACGGGACAGGGGGCAAACGAGCAGTACTTC. The V call is TRBV28, the J call TRBJ2-5, with 12 bases identical to TRBD1. The J call is in doubt because the DNA end fits TRBJ2-7 better. The CDR3 is made up of 14 amino acids. CDR1 is MDHEN and CDR2 is SYDVKM in the germline V gene.

The chain recombines TRBV4-1 with TRBJ1-2, with D unresolved. The germline gives CDR1 MGHRA, CDR2 YSYEKL. V was shortened by 2 bases and J by 7 bases, with 17 bases between the two germline ends. The CDR3 covers 15 residues. CDR3 sequence (DNA): TGCGCCAGCAGCCAAATCGGCAGAGAGGCTTTTGGCTACACCTTC. Translating gives CASSQIGREAFGYTF.

The chain uses TRBV28 and TRBJ2-2; TRBD2 might be the D (6 bases). CDR1 and CDR2 (germline): MDHEN, SYDVKM. The CDR3 is 13 amino acids. V dropped 8 bases and J dropped 4 bases, with 11 bases sitting between them. Here the CDR3 reads CASLPGSTGELFF. In DNA form, the CDR3 reads TGTGCCAGCCTTCCCGGGAGCACCGGGGAGCTGTTTTTT.

The J gene is TRBJ2-5, the V gene TRBV11-2; possibly TRBD1 or TRBD2 for D (5 bases each). Germline V gives CDR1 SGHAT, CDR2 FQNNGV. Trimming shortened V by 5 bases and J by 4 bases, and 17 bases separated the two germline ends. The CDR3 has 15 amino acids. This chain's CDR3 is CASSRGPSAGETQYF. In nucleotides, the CDR3 is TGTGCCAGCAGCCGGGGCCCCTCGGCGGGAGAGACCCAGTACTTC.

The rearrangement links TRBV11-2 to TRBJ2-4, with TRBD2 identical over 7 bases. The CDR3 contains 15 residues. With 5 bases clipped from V and 0 bases from J, the junction kept 4 bases outside the gene matches. The V gene's germline CDR1 is SGHAT and CDR2 FQNNGV. CDR3 in DNA: TGTGCCAGCAGCCCGGGAGGAGGAGCCAAAAACATTCAGTACTTC. Its translation: CASSPGGGAKNIQYF.

V gene TRBV4-2 combines with J gene TRBJ1-2; D might be TRBD1 (6 bases). V shed 0 bases and J shed 7 bases, with 9 bases lying between them. This CDR3 spans 13 amino acids. Germline assignment: CDR1 LGHNA and CDR2 YNFKEQ. The CDR3 region is CASSQESGAGYTF. In nucleotides, the CDR3 is TGTGCCAGCAGCCAAGAGTCAGGGGCTGGCTACACCTTC.

The V call is TRBV28, the J call TRBJ1-2; a weak D match, TRBD1 (6 bases). From germline, CDR1 is MDHEN and CDR2 SYDVKM. The CDR3 contains 13 residues. Trimming shortened V by 1 base and J by 3 bases, and 6 bases separated the two germline ends. CDR3 sequence (DNA): TGTGCCAGCAGTTTATCAGGGGACTATGGCTACACCTTC. Amino acids: CASSLSGDYGYTF.

In this sample, this clone turned up once. The chain couples TRBV7-9 to TRBJ2-2, with 10 bases fitting TRBD1. The CDR3 sequence is 17 residues long. J gave up 7 bases and V 6 bases, and 14 bases lay outside the gene matches. CDR1 and CDR2 from the germline V gene are SEHNR and FQNEAQ (reference sequence). CDR3 sequence: CASSYRQGAPRDGELFF. The CDR3 nucleotides are TGTGCCAGCAGTTATAGACAGGGGGCGCCCCGGGACGGGGAGCTGTTTTTT.

V and J are TRBV20-1 and TRBJ2-7; tentatively, D is TRBD1 or TRBD2 (5 bases each). Germline assignment: CDR1 DFQATT and CDR2 SNEGSKA (reference sequence). This CDR3 region has 11 residues. The ends were cut back, 5 bases at V and 3 bases at J, with 8 bases in the middle. The CDR3 sequence is CSAGTDYEQYF. DNA for the CDR3: TGCAGTGCTGGGACGGACTACGAGCAGTACTTC.

This chain uses TRBV27 with TRBJ1-2; 9 bases align to TRBD1. CDR1 is MNHEY, CDR2 SMNVEV, per germline (reference sequence). V gave up 3 bases and J gave up 0 bases; unmatched junction bases: 11. CDR3 length: 18 amino acids. The CDR3 DNA sequence: TGTGCCAGCAGTTTCTTAGCGGGACAGGGAGCCCCTAACTATGGCTACACCTTC. It yields the protein CASSFLAGQGAPNYGYTF.

V gene TRBV27 combines with J gene TRBJ2-1, with 10 bases that match TRBD2. From germline, CDR1 is MNHEY and CDR2 SMNVEV (reference sequence). The CDR3 has 14 residues. V dropped 6 bases and J dropped 4; count of bases not matched to a gene: 3. The CDR3 loop is CASSTSGVYNEQFF. The CDR3 nucleotides are TGTGCCAGCAGCACTAGCGGGGTATACAATGAGCAGTTCTTC.

The V gene is TRBV2, the J gene TRBJ2-1; the D is unclear. Germline V lookup: CDR1 SNHLY, CDR2 FYNNEI. With 5 bases removed from V and 8 bases from J, the gap between germline ends came to 10 bases. This CDR3 has 12 residues. The CDR3 coding sequence is TGTGCCAGCAGTCCTGGGCTGGATGAGCAGTTCTTC. As protein: CASSPGLDEQFF.

The chain joins TRBV7-2 to TRBJ2-2; the match to TRBD1 covers 7 bases. This CDR3 is built from 16 residues. CDR1 and CDR2 from the germline V gene are SGHTA and FQGNSA. Losses at the gene ends were 2 bases for V and 2 bases for J; bases not matched to a gene: 5. The CDR3 loop reads CASSLYTGVNTGELFF. The CDR3 coding sequence is TGTGCCAGCAGCTTATACACAGGGGTCAACACCGGGGAGCTGTTTTTT. Full variable domain (remainder filled in from reference TRBV7-2 and TRBJ2-2): GAGVSQSPSNKVTEKGKDVELRCDPISGHTALYWYRQSLGQGLEFLIYFQGNSAPDKSGLPSDRFSAERTGGSVSTLTIQRTQQEDSAVYLCASSLYTGVNTGELFFGEGSRLTVL.

The sample holds a few counts of this clone. The chain uses TRBV2 and TRBJ1-1; D is uncertain. The CDR3 consists of 14 residues. Germline V lookup: CDR1 SNHLY, CDR2 FYNNEI. Between the trimmed V and J ends, which lost 6 bases and 1 base, there was a span of 12 bases. The CDR3 protein is CASREHHRNTEAFF. The DNA for the CDR3 is TGTGCCAGCAGAGAACACCATCGGAACACTGAAGCTTTCTTT.

The chain is built from TRBV12-5 and TRBJ1-1; 9 bases agree with TRBD1. Trimming took 5 bases from V and 8 from J; bases not matched to a gene: 3. This CDR3 comprises 12 residues. Germline V CDR1 and CDR2: LGHNT, FRNRAP. This CDR3 reads CASGPGTGEAFF. As DNA, the CDR3 is TGTGCTAGTGGTCCAGGGACAGGGGAAGCTTTCTTT.

The chain carries TRBV7-2 and TRBJ2-5; 10 bases align to TRBD2. With 5 bases clipped from V and 6 bases from J, the junction kept 12 bases outside the gene matches. The CDR3 is made up of 16 amino acids. The germline gives CDR1 SGHTA, CDR2 FQGNSA. The CDR3 region has the DNA TGTGCCAGCAGCCCGCACCTAGCGGGAGTAGGGAAGACCCAGTACTTC. Protein: CASSPHLAGVGKTQYF.

The rearrangement joins TRBV11-2 to TRBJ2-7; TRBD1 agrees at 7 bases. The J segment lost 4 bases and the V segment lost 5 bases, leaving 14 bases of the junction unmatched. The CDR3 has 16 amino acids. Germline CDR1 SGHAT, CDR2 FQNNGV. CDR3 in amino acids: CASSGFTGAHPYEQYF. CDR3 nucleotides: TGTGCCAGCAGCGGATTTACAGGGGCGCACCCTTACGAGCAGTACTTC.

Notes on this clone: The junction shows a germline mismatch at one end, possibly a read error. The CDR3 sequence: CASSYSEREASHEQYF. As DNA, the CDR3 is TGTGCCAGCAGTTACTCCGAGCGGGAGGCCTCCCACGAGCAGTACTTC. The chain has TRBV6-5 and TRBJ2-7; 9 bases fit TRBD2. This CDR3 spans 16 amino acids. Germline-derived CDR1 and CDR2 are MNHEY and SVGAGI.

The V and J genes are TRBV28 and TRBJ2-5; TRBD1 aligns across 9 bases. V lost 5 bases, J lost 5 bases, and 6 bases stayed unmatched. This CDR3 spans 14 amino acids. CDR1 MDHEN and CDR2 SYDVKM come from the germline V gene. The CDR3 nucleotides read TGTGCCAGCAGTGGACAGGGGTTGAGGGAGACCCAGTACTTC. It is translated as CASSGQGLRETQYF. Full variable domain (remainder filled in from reference TRBV28 and TRBJ2-5): DVKVTQSSRYLVKRTGEKVFLECVQDMDHENMFWYRQDPGLGLRLIYFSYDVKMKEKGDIPEGYSVSREKKERFSLILESASTNQTSMYLCASSGQGLRETQYFGPGTRLLVL.

The chain employs TRBV6-6 and TRBJ1-5; D not resolved. V was trimmed by 0 bases and J by 9 bases, leaving 6 bases between them. Germline lookup yields CDR1 MNHNY and CDR2 SVGAGI (reference sequence). The CDR3 is 12 amino acids. The CDR3 nucleotides are TGTGCCAGCAGTTACTCCCCAGGGCCCCAGCATTTT. Protein product: CASSYSPGPQHF.

The chain couples TRBV2 to TRBJ2-2; 9 bases are a match to TRBD2. Germline V CDR1 and CDR2: SNHLY, FYNNEI. The CDR3 sequence is 14 residues long. The V and J ends lost 4 bases and 4 bases, in that order; junction bases with no gene match: 1. CDR3 amino acids: CASSVSGGTGELFF. CDR3 coding DNA: TGTGCCAGCAGTGTTAGCGGGGGCACCGGGGAGCTGTTTTTT.

The chain uses TRBV10-2 and TRBJ2-7, with unresolved D. The CDR3 loop spans 14 amino acids. Per germline, CDR1 WSHSY and CDR2 SAAADI. Trimming stripped 7 bases from V and 2 bases from J, with 15 bases between. The CDR3 DNA sequence: TGCGCCAGCAACGGCCCGGACCGAGCCTACGAGCAGTACTTC. As protein: CASNGPDRAYEQYF.

This clone appeared a single time. The rearrangement uses TRBV15 and TRBJ2-1; no reliable D call. This CDR3 has 12 residues. V lost 3 bases, J lost 11 bases, and 11 bases lay in between. CDR1 is LNHNV, CDR2 YYDKDF, per germline (reference sequence). This chain's CDR3 is CATSSYPNQQFF. The CDR3 DNA follows: TGTGCCACCAGCAGCTACCCAAATCAGCAGTTCTTC.

The chain is built from TRBV28 and TRBJ1-1; perhaps TRBD1 as D (5 bases). The V gene lost 6 bases and the J gene lost 0 bases, with 17 bases spanning the gap. Germline loops: CDR1 MDHEN, CDR2 SYDVKM. The CDR3 has 16 residues. CDR3 loop: CASSGLWGPVNTEAFF. The CDR3 coding sequence is TGTGCCAGCAGCGGATTATGGGGCCCGGTGAACACTGAAGCTTTCTTT.

The chain is built from TRBV7-9 and TRBJ1-6, with D perhaps matching TRBD1 (5 bases). V shed 1 base and J shed 7 bases, with 11 bases lying between them. The germline V gene has CDR1 SEHNR and CDR2 FQNEAQ (reference sequence). The CDR3 is 15 amino acids. CDR3 nucleotide sequence: TGTGCCAGCAGCTTAGTGCCAGGGCCCAATTCACCCCTCCACTTT. It codes for CASSLVPGPNSPLHF.

This clone was found once. J is TRBJ2-1 and V is TRBV27; D is ambiguous. The CDR3 contains 15 residues. Germline V gene sequence: CDR1 MNHEY, CDR2 SMNVEV (reference sequence). The germline V and J ends were trimmed by 3 bases and 8 bases, with 17 bases remaining between them. CDR3 amino acids: CASSLALHQVYEQFF. The CDR3 DNA reads as TGTGCCAGCAGTTTGGCCCTACATCAGGTATATGAGCAGTTCTTC.